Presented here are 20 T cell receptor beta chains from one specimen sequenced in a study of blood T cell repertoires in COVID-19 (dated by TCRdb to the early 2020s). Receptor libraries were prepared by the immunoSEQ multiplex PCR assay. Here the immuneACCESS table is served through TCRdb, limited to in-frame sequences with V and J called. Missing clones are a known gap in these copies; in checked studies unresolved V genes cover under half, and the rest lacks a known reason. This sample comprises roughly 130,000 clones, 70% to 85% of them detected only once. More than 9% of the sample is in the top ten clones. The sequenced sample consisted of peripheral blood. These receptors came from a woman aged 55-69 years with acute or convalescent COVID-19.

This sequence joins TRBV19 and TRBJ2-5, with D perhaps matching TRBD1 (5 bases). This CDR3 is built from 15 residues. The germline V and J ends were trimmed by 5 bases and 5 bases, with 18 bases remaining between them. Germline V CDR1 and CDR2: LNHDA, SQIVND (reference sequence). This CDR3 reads CASSLGPRAGETQYF. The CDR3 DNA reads TGTGCCAGTAGTTTAGGACCCAGGGCTGGGGAGACCCAGTACTTC.

CDR3 sequence reads: CASSLTGAGAIDGYTF. In DNA, the CDR3 is TGTGCCAGCAGCTTAACGGGGGCAGGGGCTATCGATGGCTACACCTTC. The chain joins TRBV7-3 to TRBJ1-2; maybe TRBD1 (6 bases). Germline loops: CDR1 SGHTA, CDR2 FQGTGA. The CDR3 is made up of 16 amino acids. Deletions cut 0 bases from V and 6 bases from J, with 17 bases between.

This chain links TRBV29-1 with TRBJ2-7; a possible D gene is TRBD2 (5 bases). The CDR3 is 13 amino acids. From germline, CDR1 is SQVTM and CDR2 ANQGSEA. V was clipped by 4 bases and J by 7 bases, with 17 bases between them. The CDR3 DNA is TGCAGCGTTGCCCCCGGACTCCATCGAGAGCAGTACTTC. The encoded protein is CSVAPGLHREQYF.

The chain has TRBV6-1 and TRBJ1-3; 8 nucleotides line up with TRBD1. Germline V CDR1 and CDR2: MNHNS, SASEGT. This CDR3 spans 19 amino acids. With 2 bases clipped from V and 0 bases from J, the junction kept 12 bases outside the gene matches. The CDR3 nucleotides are TGTGCCAGCAGTGAATGGGGCTGGGGACAGGCTGACTCTGGAAACACCATATATTTT. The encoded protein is CASSEWGWGQADSGNTIYF.

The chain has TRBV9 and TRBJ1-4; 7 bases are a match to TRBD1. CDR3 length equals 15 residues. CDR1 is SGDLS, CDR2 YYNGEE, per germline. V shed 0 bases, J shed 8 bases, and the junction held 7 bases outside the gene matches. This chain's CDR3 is CASSVGGTVREKLFF. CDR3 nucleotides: TGTGCCAGCAGCGTAGGGGGGACAGTCCGGGAAAAACTGTTTTTT.

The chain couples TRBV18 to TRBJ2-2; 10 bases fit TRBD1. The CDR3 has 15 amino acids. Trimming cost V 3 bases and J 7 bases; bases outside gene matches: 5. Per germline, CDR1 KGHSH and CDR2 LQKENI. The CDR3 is CASSPRDRGSGELFF. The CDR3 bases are TGTGCCAGCTCACCGAGGGACAGGGGTAGCGGGGAGCTGTTTTTT.

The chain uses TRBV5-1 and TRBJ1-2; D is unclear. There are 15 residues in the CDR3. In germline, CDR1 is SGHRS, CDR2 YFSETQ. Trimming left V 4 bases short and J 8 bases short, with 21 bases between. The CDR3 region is CASSPLGGSEIGYTF. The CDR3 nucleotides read TGCGCCAGCAGCCCCCTGGGAGGGTCGGAGATCGGCTACACCTTC.

This chain's CDR3 is CASSLSIVSGQYF. DNA of the CDR3: TGTGCCAGCAGTTTATCAATTGTTTCGGGGCAGTACTTC. The V gene is TRBV27, the J gene TRBJ2-7; no clear D. Looked up from germline, CDR1 is MNHEY and CDR2 is SMNVEV (reference sequence). The CDR3 runs to 13 residues. The V gene lost 0 bases and the J gene lost 9 bases, with 12 bases spanning the gap.

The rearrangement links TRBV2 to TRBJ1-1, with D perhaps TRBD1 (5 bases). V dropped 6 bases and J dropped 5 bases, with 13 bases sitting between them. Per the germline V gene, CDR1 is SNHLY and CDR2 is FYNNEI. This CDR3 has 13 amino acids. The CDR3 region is CASRRDLWTEAFF. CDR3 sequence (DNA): TGTGCCAGCAGGAGGGACTTGTGGACTGAAGCTTTCTTT.

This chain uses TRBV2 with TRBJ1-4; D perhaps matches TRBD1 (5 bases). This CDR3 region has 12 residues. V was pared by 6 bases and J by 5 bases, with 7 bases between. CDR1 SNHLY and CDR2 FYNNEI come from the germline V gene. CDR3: CASRGENEKLFF. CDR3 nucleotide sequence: TGTGCCAGCAGAGGGGAAAATGAAAAACTGTTTTTT.

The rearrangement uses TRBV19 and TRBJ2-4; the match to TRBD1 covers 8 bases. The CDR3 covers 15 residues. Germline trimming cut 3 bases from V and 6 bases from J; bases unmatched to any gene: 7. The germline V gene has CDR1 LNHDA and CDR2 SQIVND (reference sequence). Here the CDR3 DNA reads TGTGCCAGTAGTATGTCATCTGGACAGGGAAACATTCAGTACTTC. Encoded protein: CASSMSSGQGNIQYF.

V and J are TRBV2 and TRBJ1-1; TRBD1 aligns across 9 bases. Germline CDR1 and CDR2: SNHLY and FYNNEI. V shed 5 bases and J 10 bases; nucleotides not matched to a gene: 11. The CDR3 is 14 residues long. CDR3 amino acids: CASSPDRGALGAFF. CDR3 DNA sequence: TGTGCCAGCAGTCCCGACAGGGGGGCGCTTGGAGCTTTCTTT.

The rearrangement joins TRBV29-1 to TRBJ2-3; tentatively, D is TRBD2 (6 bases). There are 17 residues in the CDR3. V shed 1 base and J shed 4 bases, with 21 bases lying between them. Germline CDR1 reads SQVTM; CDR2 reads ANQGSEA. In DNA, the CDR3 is TGCAGCGTTGAAGGGTGGAGGCGCGGGGCGGCTTCAGATACGCAGTATTTT. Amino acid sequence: CSVEGWRRGAASDTQYF.

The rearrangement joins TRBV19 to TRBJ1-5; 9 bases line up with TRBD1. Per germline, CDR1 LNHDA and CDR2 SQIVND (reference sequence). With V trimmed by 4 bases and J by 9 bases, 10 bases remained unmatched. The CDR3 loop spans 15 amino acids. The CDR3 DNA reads TGTGCCAGTAGTAGGACAGGGGACGGTATCGGGCCCCAGCATTTT. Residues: CASSRTGDGIGPQHF. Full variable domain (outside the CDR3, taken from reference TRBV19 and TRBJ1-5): DGGITQSPKYLFRKEGQNVTLSCEQNLNHDAMYWYRQDPGQGLRLIYYSQIVNDFQKGDIAEGYSVSREKKESFPLTVTSAQKNPTAFYLCASSRTGDGIGPQHFGDGTRLSIL.

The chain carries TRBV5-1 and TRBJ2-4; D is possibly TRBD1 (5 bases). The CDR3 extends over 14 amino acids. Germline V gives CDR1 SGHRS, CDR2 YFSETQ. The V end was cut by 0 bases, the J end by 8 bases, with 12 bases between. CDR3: CASSLVPGPDIQYF. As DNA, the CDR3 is TGCGCCAGCAGCTTGGTACCAGGGCCAGACATTCAGTACTTC.

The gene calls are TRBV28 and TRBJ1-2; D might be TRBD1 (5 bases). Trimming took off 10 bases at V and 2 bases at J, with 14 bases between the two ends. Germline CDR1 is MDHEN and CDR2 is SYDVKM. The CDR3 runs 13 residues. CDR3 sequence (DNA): TGTGCCACCTTAAGACAGTTCAACTATGGCTACACCTTC. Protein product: CATLRQFNYGYTF.

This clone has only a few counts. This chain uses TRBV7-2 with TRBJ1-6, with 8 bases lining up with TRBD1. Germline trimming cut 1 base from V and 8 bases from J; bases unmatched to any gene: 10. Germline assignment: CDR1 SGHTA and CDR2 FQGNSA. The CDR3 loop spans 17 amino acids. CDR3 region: CASSLVPIGQGDSPLHF. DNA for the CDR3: TGTGCCAGCAGCTTAGTTCCAATCGGACAGGGAGATTCACCCCTCCACTTT.

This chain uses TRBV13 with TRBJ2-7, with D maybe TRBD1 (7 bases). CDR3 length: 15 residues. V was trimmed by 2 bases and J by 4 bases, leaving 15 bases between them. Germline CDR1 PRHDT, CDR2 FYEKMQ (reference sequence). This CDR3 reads CASSLSGRGTYEQYF. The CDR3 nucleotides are TGTGCCAGCAGCTTATCGGGCAGGGGGACTTACGAGCAGTACTTC.

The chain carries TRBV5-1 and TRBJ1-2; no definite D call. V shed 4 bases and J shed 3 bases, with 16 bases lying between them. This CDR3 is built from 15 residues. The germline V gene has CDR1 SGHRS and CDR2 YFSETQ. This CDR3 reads CASSATAGRHYGYTF. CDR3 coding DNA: TGCGCCAGCAGCGCAACGGCAGGTCGACACTATGGCTACACCTTC.

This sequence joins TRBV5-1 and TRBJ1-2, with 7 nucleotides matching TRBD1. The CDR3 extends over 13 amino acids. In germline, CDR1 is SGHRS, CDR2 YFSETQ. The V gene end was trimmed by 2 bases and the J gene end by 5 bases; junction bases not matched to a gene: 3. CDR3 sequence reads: CASSLTGEYGYTF. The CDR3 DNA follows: TGCGCCAGCAGCTTAACAGGGGAATATGGCTACACCTTC. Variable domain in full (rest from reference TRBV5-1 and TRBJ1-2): KAGVTQTPRYLIKTRGQQVTLSCSPISGHRSVSWYQQTPGQGLQFLFEYFSETQRNKGNFPGRFSGRQFSNSRSEMNVSTLELGDSALYLCASSLTGEYGYTFGSGTRLTVV.